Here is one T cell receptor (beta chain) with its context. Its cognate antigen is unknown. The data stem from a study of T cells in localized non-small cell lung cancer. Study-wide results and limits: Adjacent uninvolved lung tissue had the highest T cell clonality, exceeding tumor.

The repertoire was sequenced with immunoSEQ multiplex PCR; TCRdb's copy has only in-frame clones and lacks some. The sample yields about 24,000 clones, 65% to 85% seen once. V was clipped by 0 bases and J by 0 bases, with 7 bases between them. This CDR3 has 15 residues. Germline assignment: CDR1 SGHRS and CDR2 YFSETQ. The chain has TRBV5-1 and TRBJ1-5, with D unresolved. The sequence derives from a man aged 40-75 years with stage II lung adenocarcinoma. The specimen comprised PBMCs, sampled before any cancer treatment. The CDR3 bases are TGCGCCAGCAGCTTGGAGGGCGATAGCAATCAGCCCCAGCATTTT. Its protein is CASSLEGDSNQPQHF. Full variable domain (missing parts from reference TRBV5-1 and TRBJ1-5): KAGVTQTPRYLIKTRGQQVTLSCSPISGHRSVSWYQQTPGQGLQFLFEYFSETQRNKGNFPGRFSGRQFSNSRSEMNVSTLELGDSALYLCASSLEGDSNQPQHFGDGTRLSIL.